These T cell receptor beta chains were read from a single sample in a study of blood T cell repertoires in COVID-19. Measured with immunoSEQ multiplex PCR; TCRdb has only the in-frame clones, and not every one. The profile shows hundreds of thousands of clones, roughly 80% of them singletons. Sequencing was carried out using PBMCs or T cells enriched from blood (not recorded which). These receptors were collected from a man aged 25-40 years with acute COVID-19. Both conserved end residues are trimmed from each CDR3. The order of the fields is clone size, V gene, J gene, D gene, CDR3 protein. D genes are given only for firm matches. Clone sizes are given selectively: once, few, many, or a class where the clone is expanded.

clone size: .; V gene: TRBV30; J gene: TRBJ1-2; D gene: TRBD1; CDR3 protein: AWSRPWTGNYGYT
clone size: .; V gene: TRBV6-5; J gene: TRBJ1-5; D gene: .; CDR3 protein: ASSHGGDWNQPQH
clone size: .; V gene: TRBV29-1; J gene: TRBJ2-1; D gene: TRBD1; CDR3 protein: SVEGTGNYNEQF
clone size: .; V gene: TRBV12-3/TRBV12-4; J gene: TRBJ2-5; D gene: TRBD2; CDR3 protein: ATTRGGWETQY
clone size: .; V gene: TRBV4-1; J gene: TRBJ2-1; D gene: TRBD2; CDR3 protein: ASSQDASGGYNEQF
clone size: .; V gene: TRBV11-2; J gene: TRBJ1-2; D gene: .; CDR3 protein: ASSLEPQGGVVT
clone size: .; V gene: TRBV7-9; J gene: TRBJ2-1; D gene: .; CDR3 protein: ATRDLHVDEQF
clone size: .; V gene: TRBV4-3; J gene: TRBJ2-3; D gene: .; CDR3 protein: ASSRGESTDTQY
clone size: many; V gene: TRBV18; J gene: TRBJ1-2; D gene: .; CDR3 protein: ASSPEIDYGYT
clone size: .; V gene: TRBV5-1; J gene: TRBJ2-2; D gene: .; CDR3 protein: ASRELLDTGELF
clone size: .; V gene: TRBV12-3/TRBV12-4; J gene: TRBJ1-1; D gene: TRBD1; CDR3 protein: ASSFGQGGTAF
clone size: .; V gene: TRBV18; J gene: TRBJ1-2; D gene: TRBD1; CDR3 protein: ASSSSQGGGYT
clone size: .; V gene: TRBV11-3; J gene: TRBJ1-4; D gene: .; CDR3 protein: ASSLGPGEKLF
clone size: few; V gene: TRBV29-1; J gene: TRBJ1-2; D gene: TRBD1; CDR3 protein: SVGAGTAVNYGYT
clone size: .; V gene: TRBV20-1; J gene: TRBJ1-1; D gene: .; CDR3 protein: SVSRAEAF
clone size: once; V gene: TRBV6-6; J gene: TRBJ1-5; D gene: .; CDR3 protein: ASSPHSNQPQH
clone size: .; V gene: TRBV11-3; J gene: TRBJ2-2; D gene: TRBD1; CDR3 protein: ASSLTQGARSGELF
clone size: .; V gene: TRBV27; J gene: TRBJ1-3; D gene: .; CDR3 protein: ASTAQGPFSGNTIY
clone size: .; V gene: TRBV6-5; J gene: TRBJ1-2; D gene: .; CDR3 protein: ASSYGRGGSNSGYT
clone size: .; V gene: TRBV2; J gene: TRBJ2-5; D gene: TRBD1; CDR3 protein: ASSALSTGVVSETQY
clone size: few; V gene: TRBV19; J gene: TRBJ1-2; D gene: .; CDR3 protein: ASSNGGYT
clone size: .; V gene: TRBV19; J gene: TRBJ1-6; D gene: TRBD1; CDR3 protein: ASSVGGTGHNSPLH
clone size: .; V gene: TRBV19; J gene: TRBJ1-4; D gene: .; CDR3 protein: ASIWTVGGGEKLF
clone size: .; V gene: TRBV2; J gene: TRBJ2-3; D gene: .; CDR3 protein: ASSERDTQY
clone size: .; V gene: TRBV5-6; J gene: TRBJ1-1; D gene: .; CDR3 protein: ASSSLGLPNTEAF
clone size: few; V gene: TRBV5-8; J gene: TRBJ2-1; D gene: .; CDR3 protein: ASSLMREQF
clone size: .; V gene: TRBV29-1; J gene: TRBJ2-2; D gene: .; CDR3 protein: SVTRVGRPTGELF
clone size: .; V gene: TRBV15; J gene: TRBJ2-1; D gene: .; CDR3 protein: ATSSILNEQF
clone size: .; V gene: TRBV7-8; J gene: TRBJ1-5; D gene: TRBD1; CDR3 protein: ASSPGTGPNQPQH
clone size: .; V gene: TRBV11-2; J gene: TRBJ1-2; D gene: .; CDR3 protein: ASSLGQLPYGYT
clone size: once; V gene: TRBV6-5; J gene: TRBJ1-2; D gene: TRBD1; CDR3 protein: ASRDRGQRYGYT
clone size: .; V gene: TRBV19; J gene: TRBJ1-4; D gene: .; CDR3 protein: ASSNPLGGSLR
clone size: once; V gene: TRBV2; J gene: TRBJ2-4; D gene: .; CDR3 protein: ASSSFLGGEKY
clone size: .; V gene: TRBV5-1; J gene: TRBJ1-1; D gene: .; CDR3 protein: ASSLGFRDTEAF
clone size: .; V gene: TRBV6-5; J gene: TRBJ2-1; D gene: TRBD1; CDR3 protein: ASSRDRSPYNEQF
clone size: .; V gene: TRBV10-1; J gene: TRBJ1-2; D gene: TRBD1; CDR3 protein: ASSGQGKDGYT
clone size: .; V gene: TRBV7-8; J gene: TRBJ2-5; D gene: .; CDR3 protein: ASSGDAGQETQY
clone size: .; V gene: TRBV14; J gene: TRBJ1-2; D gene: .; CDR3 protein: ASSRTGYGYGYT
clone size: .; V gene: TRBV7-9; J gene: TRBJ1-4; D gene: .; CDR3 protein: ASSSIFAGEGGEKLF
clone size: .; V gene: TRBV4-1; J gene: TRBJ2-1; D gene: .; CDR3 protein: ASSHASGAGEQF
clone size: .; V gene: TRBV6-4; J gene: TRBJ2-5; D gene: .; CDR3 protein: ASRCSCQETQY